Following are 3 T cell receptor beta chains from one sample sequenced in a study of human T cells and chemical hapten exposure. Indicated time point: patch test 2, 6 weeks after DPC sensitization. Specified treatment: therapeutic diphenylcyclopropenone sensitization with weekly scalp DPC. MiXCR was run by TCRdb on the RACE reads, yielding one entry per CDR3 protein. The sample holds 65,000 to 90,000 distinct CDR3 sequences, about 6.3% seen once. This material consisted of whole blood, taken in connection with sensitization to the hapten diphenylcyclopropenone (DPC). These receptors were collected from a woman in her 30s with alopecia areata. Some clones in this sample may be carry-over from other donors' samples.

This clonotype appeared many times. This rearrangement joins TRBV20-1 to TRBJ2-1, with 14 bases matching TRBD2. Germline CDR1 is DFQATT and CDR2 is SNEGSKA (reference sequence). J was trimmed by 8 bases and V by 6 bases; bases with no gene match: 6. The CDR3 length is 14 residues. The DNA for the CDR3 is TGCAGTGCCCGACTAGCGGGGGGGTTGGATGAGCAGTTCTTC. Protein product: CSARLAGGLDEQFF.

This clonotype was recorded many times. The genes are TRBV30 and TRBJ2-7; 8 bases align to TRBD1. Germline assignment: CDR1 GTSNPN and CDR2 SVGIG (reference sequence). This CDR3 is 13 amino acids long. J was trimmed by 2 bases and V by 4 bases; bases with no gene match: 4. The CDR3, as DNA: TGTGCCTGGACCCCGGGACAGGCCTACGAGCAGTACTTC. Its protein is CAWTPGQAYEQYF.

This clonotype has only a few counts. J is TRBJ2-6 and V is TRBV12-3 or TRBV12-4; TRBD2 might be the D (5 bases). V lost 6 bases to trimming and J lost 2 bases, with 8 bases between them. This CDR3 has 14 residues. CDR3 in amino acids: CASRRVAGANVLTF. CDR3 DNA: TGTGCCAGCAGGAGGGTAGCTGGGGCCAACGTCCTGACTTTC.